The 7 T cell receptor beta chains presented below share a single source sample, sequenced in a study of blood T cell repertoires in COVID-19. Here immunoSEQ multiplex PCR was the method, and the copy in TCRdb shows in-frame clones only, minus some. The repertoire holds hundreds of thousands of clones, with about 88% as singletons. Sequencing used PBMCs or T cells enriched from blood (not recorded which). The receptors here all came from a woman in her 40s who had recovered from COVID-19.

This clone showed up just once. Here the CDR3 reads CASSVAGIPRGYTF. CDR3 DNA: TGTGCCAGCAGCGTAGCAGGGATTCCCCGAGGCTACACCTTC. The chain recombines TRBV9 with TRBJ1-2; tentative D call: TRBD1 (5 bases). The CDR3 runs to 14 residues. Trimming took off 0 bases at V and 8 bases at J, with 14 bases between the two ends. Germline-derived CDR1 and CDR2 are SGDLS and YYNGEE.

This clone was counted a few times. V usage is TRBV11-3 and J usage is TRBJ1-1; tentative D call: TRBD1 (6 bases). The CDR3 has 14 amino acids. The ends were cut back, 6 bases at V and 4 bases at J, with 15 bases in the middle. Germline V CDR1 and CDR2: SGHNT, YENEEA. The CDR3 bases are TGTGCCAGCAGGGACAGCCCAAATCCCACTGAAGCTTTCTTT. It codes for CASRDSPNPTEAFF.

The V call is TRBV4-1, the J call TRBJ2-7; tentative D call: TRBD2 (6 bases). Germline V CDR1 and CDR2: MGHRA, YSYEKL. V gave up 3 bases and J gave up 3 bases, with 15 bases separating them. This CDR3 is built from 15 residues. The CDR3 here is CASSQDLAVSYEQYF. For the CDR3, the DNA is TGCGCCAGCAGCCAGGACTTAGCGGTGAGCTACGAGCAGTACTTC.

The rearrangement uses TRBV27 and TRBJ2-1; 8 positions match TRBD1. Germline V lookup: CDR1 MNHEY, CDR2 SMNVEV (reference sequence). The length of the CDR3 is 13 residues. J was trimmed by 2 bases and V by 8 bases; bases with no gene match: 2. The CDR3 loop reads CASWTGTYNEQFF. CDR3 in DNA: TGTGCCAGCTGGACAGGGACCTACAATGAGCAGTTCTTC.

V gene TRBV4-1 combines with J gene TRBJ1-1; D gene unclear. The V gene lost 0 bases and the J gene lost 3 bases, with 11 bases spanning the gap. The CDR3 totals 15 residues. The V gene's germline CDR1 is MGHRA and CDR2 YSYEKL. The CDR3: CASSQDPYLDTEAFF. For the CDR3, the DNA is TGCGCCAGCAGCCAAGATCCCTATCTAGACACTGAAGCTTTCTTT.

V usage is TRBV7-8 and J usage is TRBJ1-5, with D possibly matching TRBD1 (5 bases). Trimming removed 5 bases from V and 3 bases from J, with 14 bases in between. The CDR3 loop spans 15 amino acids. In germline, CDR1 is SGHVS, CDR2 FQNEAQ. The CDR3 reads CASSPIGGINQPQHF. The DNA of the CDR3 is TGTGCCAGCAGCCCGATCGGGGGGATCAATCAGCCCCAGCATTTT.

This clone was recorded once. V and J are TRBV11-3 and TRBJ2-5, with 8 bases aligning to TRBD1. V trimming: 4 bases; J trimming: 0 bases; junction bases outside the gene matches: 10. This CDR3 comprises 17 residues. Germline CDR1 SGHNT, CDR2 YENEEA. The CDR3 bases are TGTGCCAGCAGCTCCGGACAGGGACACGTAAACCAAGAGACCCAGTACTTC. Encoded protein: CASSSGQGHVNQETQYF.